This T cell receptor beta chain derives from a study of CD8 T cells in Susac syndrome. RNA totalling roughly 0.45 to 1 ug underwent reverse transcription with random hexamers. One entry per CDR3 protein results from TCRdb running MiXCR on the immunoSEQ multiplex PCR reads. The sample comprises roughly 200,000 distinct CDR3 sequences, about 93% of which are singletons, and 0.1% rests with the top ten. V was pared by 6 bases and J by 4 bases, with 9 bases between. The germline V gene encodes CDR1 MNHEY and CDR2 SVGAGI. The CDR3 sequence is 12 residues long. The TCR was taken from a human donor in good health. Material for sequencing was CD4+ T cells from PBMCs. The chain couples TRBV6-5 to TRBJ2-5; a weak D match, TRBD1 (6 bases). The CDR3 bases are TGTGCCAGCAGACAGGGCCCAGAGACCCAGTACTTC. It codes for CASRQGPETQYF.